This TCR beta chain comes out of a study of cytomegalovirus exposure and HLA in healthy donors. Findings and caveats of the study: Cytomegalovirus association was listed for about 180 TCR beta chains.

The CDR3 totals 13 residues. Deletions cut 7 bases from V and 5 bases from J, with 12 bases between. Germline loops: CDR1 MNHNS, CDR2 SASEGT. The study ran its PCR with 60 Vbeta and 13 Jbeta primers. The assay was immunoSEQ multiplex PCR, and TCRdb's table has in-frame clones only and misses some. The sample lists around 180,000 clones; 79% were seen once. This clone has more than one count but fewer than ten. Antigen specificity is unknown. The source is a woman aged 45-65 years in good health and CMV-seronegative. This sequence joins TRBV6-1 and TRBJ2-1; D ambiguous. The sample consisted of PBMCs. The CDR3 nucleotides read TGTGCCAGCAATCTTCTAGAGAACAATGAGCAGTTCTTC. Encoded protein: CASNLLENNEQFF.